The 28 T cell receptor beta chains given below trace back to one sample, sequenced in a study of cytomegalovirus exposure and HLA in healthy donors. Both 60 Vbeta primers and 13 Jbeta primers went into the PCR. Profiled with immunoSEQ multiplex PCR; TCRdb holds only in-frame clones, not every one. Among 150,000 to 200,000 clones listed, roughly four fifths were seen once. What was sequenced was PBMCs. The receptors were sampled from a young man in good health and CMV-seronegative.

The V gene is TRBV19, the J gene TRBJ2-7; 10 nucleotides align to TRBD2. After removal of 10 bases from V and 4 bases from J, the junction contained 13 bases not matched to a gene. Per the germline V gene, CDR1 is LNHDA and CDR2 is SQIVND (reference sequence). The CDR3 is 15 amino acids. CDR3 sequence reads: CATIDWASGSYEQYF. CDR3 coding DNA: TGTGCCACCATTGACTGGGCTAGCGGGAGTTACGAGCAGTACTTC.

Within the sample, this clone is medium-sized (0.01 to 0.1%). V is TRBV10-2 and J is TRBJ2-6; no clear D. Germline loops: CDR1 WSHSY, CDR2 SAAADI. Trimming removed 0 bases from V and 4 bases from J, with 10 bases in between. This CDR3 is 16 amino acids long. CDR3 amino acids: CASSESRVKGANVLTF. The DNA for the CDR3 is TGCGCCAGCAGTGAGTCGAGAGTAAAGGGGGCCAACGTCCTGACTTTC.

The chain recombines TRBV18 with TRBJ2-1; 14 bases line up with TRBD2. Germline lookup yields CDR1 KGHSH and CDR2 LQKENI. The CDR3 contains 18 residues. The V segment lost 3 bases and the J segment 7 bases; nucleotides outside the gene matches: 11. The CDR3 sequence is CASSPSTSGRAGGNEQFF. CDR3 in DNA: TGTGCCAGCTCACCGTCGACTAGCGGGAGGGCCGGCGGTAATGAGCAGTTCTTC.

The rearrangement uses TRBV2 and TRBJ1-2; TRBD1 agrees at 7 bases. The CDR3 has 15 amino acids. The V and J ends lost 9 bases and 5 bases, in that order; junction bases with no gene match: 15. CDR1 SNHLY and CDR2 FYNNEI come from the germline V gene. CDR3 sequence (DNA): TGTGCCAGTAATCGCCATGAGGGGGCGGGTTATGGCTACACCTTC. Translating gives CASNRHEGAGYGYTF.

CDR3 sequence: CASSPRGTGEDEQYF. CDR3 nucleotide sequence: TGTGCCAGCAGCCCCAGGGGGACGGGGGAAGACGAGCAGTACTTC. The chain carries TRBV7-9 and TRBJ2-7; D may be TRBD1 (7 bases). V was pared by 5 bases and J by 5 bases, with 19 bases between. The CDR3 is 15 amino acids. The germline V gene has CDR1 SEHNR and CDR2 FQNEAQ (reference sequence).

Regarding this clone: The sample contains more than one DNA sequence encoding this CDR3. The chain's CDR3 is CASSEVTGGETQYF. In DNA form, the CDR3 reads TGTGCCAGCAGTGAAGTGACAGGGGGGGAGACCCAGTACTTC. This rearrangement joins TRBV6-1 to TRBJ2-5; 9 nucleotides line up with TRBD1. Germline CDR1 is MNHNS and CDR2 is SASEGT. The trim removed 1 base at V and 5 bases at J, leaving 2 bases unmatched. This CDR3 has 14 amino acids.

V and J are TRBV15 and TRBJ2-7; the D gene is possibly TRBD2 (7 bases). Trimming cost V 1 base and J 3 bases, with 13 bases left between them. The CDR3 runs 15 residues. CDR1 and CDR2 (germline): LNHNV, YYDKDF (reference sequence). The CDR3 loop is CATSRGGGGFYEQYF. The DNA of the CDR3 is TGTGCCACCAGCAGAGGTGGGGGGGGCTTCTACGAGCAGTACTTC. Together with reference TRBV15 and TRBJ2-7, the CDR3 gives the full variable domain: DAMVIQNPRYQVTQFGKPVTLSCSQTLNHNVMYWYQQKSSQAPKLLFHYYDKDFNNEADTPDNFQSRRPNTSFCFLDIRSPGLGDTAMYLCATSRGGGGFYEQYFGPGTRLTVT.

The genes are TRBV28 and TRBJ1-5; 7 nucleotides align to TRBD1. Germline loops: CDR1 MDHEN, CDR2 SYDVKM. Trimming cost V 6 bases and J 1 base; bases outside gene matches: 9. The length of the CDR3 is 16 residues. CDR3 sequence: CASRPRQGGSNQPQHF. CDR3 DNA: TGTGCCAGCAGACCCAGACAGGGAGGAAGCAATCAGCCCCAGCATTTT. The complete variable domain, with remaining parts taken from reference TRBV28 and TRBJ1-5, reads DVKVTQSSRYLVKRTGEKVFLECVQDMDHENMFWYRQDPGLGLRLIYFSYDVKMKEKGDIPEGYSVSREKKERFSLILESASTNQTSMYLCASRPRQGGSNQPQHFGDGTRLSIL.

V and J are TRBV12-5 and TRBJ2-1, with TRBD1 matching 7 bases. The CDR3 sequence is 16 residues long. Germline V gene data show CDR1 as LGHNT and CDR2 as FRNRAP. The V segment lost 5 bases and the J segment 5 bases; nucleotides outside the gene matches: 12. CDR3: CASGDLPEQGNNEQFF. Here the CDR3 DNA reads TGTGCTAGTGGTGACTTACCGGAACAGGGGAACAATGAGCAGTTCTTC.

The chain employs TRBV10-3 and TRBJ1-5, with a possible D match to TRBD1 (6 bases). The CDR3 extends over 14 amino acids. Germline V gene data show CDR1 as ENHRY and CDR2 as SYGVKD. Trimming left V 9 bases short and J 2 bases short, with 14 bases between. CDR3 residues: CAIQDSVGNQPQHF. The CDR3 nucleotides are TGTGCCATTCAGGACAGTGTAGGCAATCAGCCCCAGCATTTT.

The chain is built from TRBV27 and TRBJ2-2; D is possibly TRBD1 (5 bases). V lost 2 bases to trimming and J lost 6 bases, with 10 bases between them. Germline lookup yields CDR1 MNHEY and CDR2 SMNVEV (reference sequence). This CDR3 region has 14 residues. The DNA of the CDR3 is TGTGCCAGCAGTTTAGGCCCCAGGGCCGGGGAGCTGTTTTTT. Translation: CASSLGPRAGELFF.

V and J are TRBV28 and TRBJ2-5; the match to TRBD2 covers 7 bases. V was clipped by 5 bases and J by 2 bases; unmatched bases: 8. Germline V CDR1 and CDR2: MDHEN, SYDVKM. This CDR3 has 15 amino acids. CDR3 loop: CASSPSGAIQETQYF. CDR3 nucleotides: TGTGCCAGCAGTCCAAGCGGGGCGATACAAGAGACCCAGTACTTC.

J is TRBJ2-5 and V is TRBV4-1; 10 bases match TRBD2. Germline loops: CDR1 MGHRA, CDR2 YSYEKL. The CDR3 is made up of 18 amino acids. Trimming removed 4 bases from V and 6 bases from J; junction bases left unmatched: 17. The CDR3 region is CASSPGASGGPRLKTQYF. The CDR3 nucleotides read TGCGCCAGCAGCCCAGGGGCTAGCGGGGGCCCAAGGTTGAAGACCCAGTACTTC.

This chain links TRBV6-5 with TRBJ2-5; possible D gene TRBD2, 7 bases. CDR1 and CDR2 (germline): MNHEY, SVGAGI. The CDR3 is made up of 15 amino acids. V was pared by 9 bases and J by 0 bases, with 17 bases between. CDR3 protein: CASRKAGAYQETQYF. The CDR3 nucleotides are TGTGCCAGTAGGAAGGCGGGGGCCTACCAAGAGACCCAGTACTTC.

The chain links TRBV30 to TRBJ1-4, with TRBD1 identical over 7 bases. The CDR3 has 13 amino acids. Per the germline V gene, CDR1 is GTSNPN and CDR2 is SVGIG (reference sequence). The V gene end was trimmed by 7 bases and the J gene end by 5 bases; junction bases not matched to a gene: 7. For the CDR3, the DNA is TGTGCCTCCGCCGGGACAGCAAATGAAAAACTGTTTTTT. Residues: CASAGTANEKLFF. The full variable domain, its missing parts supplied by reference TRBV30 and TRBJ1-4, is SQTIHQWPATLVQPVGSPLSLECTVEGTSNPNLYWYRQAAGRGLQLLFYSVGIGQISSEVPQNLSASRPQDRQFILSSKKLLLSDSGFYLCASAGTANEKLFFGSGTQLSVL.

V usage is TRBV11-2 and J usage is TRBJ1-5; TRBD1 aligns across 10 bases. The CDR3 is 15 amino acids. Unmatched junction bases numbered 4, after V lost 5 bases and J lost 3 bases. Germline CDR1 SGHAT, CDR2 FQNNGV. Here the CDR3 DNA reads TGTGCCAGCAGCGCGACAGGGGGCGACAATCAGCCCCAGCATTTT. Amino acids: CASSATGGDNQPQHF.

The CDR3 loop reads CASSLGAGQTGELFF. The CDR3 DNA follows: TGTGCCAGCAGCTTGGGGGCGGGGCAGACCGGGGAGCTGTTTTTT. V usage is TRBV5-6 and J usage is TRBJ2-2; D perhaps matches TRBD2 (6 bases). Germline values: CDR1 SGHDT, CDR2 YYEEEE. This CDR3 comprises 15 residues. The V end was cut by 0 bases, the J end by 5 bases, with 11 bases between.

This clone was observed a single time. V and J are TRBV5-4 and TRBJ1-2; 9 nucleotides align to TRBD1. The CDR3 has 15 amino acids. CDR1 and CDR2 from the germline V gene are SGHNT and YYREEE (reference sequence). V shed 0 bases, J shed 8 bases, and the junction held 8 bases outside the gene matches. The CDR3 here is CASSLDQTGGKGYTF. The DNA for the CDR3 is TGTGCCAGCAGCTTGGATCAAACAGGGGGCAAGGGCTACACCTTC. Based on the CDR3 plus reference TRBV5-4 and TRBJ1-2, the full variable domain is ETGVTQSPTHLIKTRGQQVTLRCSSQSGHNTVSWYQQALGQGPQFIFQYYREEENGRGNFPPRFSGLQFPNYSSELNVNALELDDSALYLCASSLDQTGGKGYTFGSGTRLTVV.

In the case of this clone: Relative to the germline gene, one junction end is altered; a read error may explain this. The chain uses TRBV11-1 and TRBJ1-1, with 7 positions matching TRBD1. The CDR3 runs to 12 residues. Germline V gene lookup returns CDR1 SGHAT and CDR2 FQDESV (reference sequence). The CDR3, as DNA: TGTGCCAGCAGCTTGGTAACAGGGGCCGAGTGCTTT. This gives the protein CASSLVTGAECF.

The J gene is TRBJ1-1, the V gene TRBV19; D unresolved. This CDR3 is built from 15 residues. V gave up 3 bases and J gave up 4 bases, with 15 bases separating them. Germline V lookup: CDR1 LNHDA, CDR2 SQIVND (reference sequence). The CDR3 DNA follows: TGTGCCAGTAGTATCCTTCGGGAGCGCGGCACTGAAGCTTTCTTT. Translated: CASSILRERGTEAFF.

The sample holds one count of this clone. The V gene is TRBV7-2, the J gene TRBJ2-1; TRBD2 matches 8 bases. The germline V gene has CDR1 SGHTA and CDR2 FQGNSA. This CDR3 comprises 16 residues. V shed 1 base, J shed 4 bases, and the junction held 6 bases outside the gene matches. CDR3 nucleotide sequence: TGTGCCAGCAGCTTAGTTTCCAGCGGGGGTTACAATGAGCAGTTCTTC. This codes for CASSLVSSGGYNEQFF.

This clone was picked up a small number of times. CDR3 amino acids: CASRGRDRGFF. The CDR3 DNA sequence: TGTGCCAGCAGAGGAAGAGACAGGGGGTTCTTC. The V gene is TRBV7-2, the J gene TRBJ2-1; the match to TRBD1 covers 8 bases. The germline CDR1 and CDR2 sequences are SGHTA and FQGNSA. Unmatched junction bases numbered 7, after V lost 6 bases and J lost 15 bases. The CDR3 sequence is 11 residues long.

The chain links TRBV7-9 to TRBJ1-3, with D unclear. Looked up from germline, CDR1 is SEHNR and CDR2 is FQNEAQ (reference sequence). The CDR3 has 18 amino acids. V dropped 5 bases and J dropped 0 bases, with 20 bases sitting between them. CDR3: CASSQFYRRVDSGNTIYF. The DNA for the CDR3 is TGTGCCAGCAGCCAATTTTACAGAAGAGTGGACTCTGGAAACACCATATATTTT.

This chain connects TRBV4-2 to TRBJ2-1; 8 bases agree with TRBD1. This CDR3 has 18 amino acids. The germline V gene has CDR1 LGHNA and CDR2 YNFKEQ. The J segment lost 4 bases and the V segment lost 0 bases, leaving 11 bases of the junction unmatched. CDR3 nucleotides: TGTGCCAGCAGCCAAGAAAACTCCGGGACAGGAATATACAATGAGCAGTTCTTC. This encodes CASSQENSGTGIYNEQFF.

The chain uses TRBV29-1 and TRBJ1-5, with TRBD1 matching over 8 bases. V dropped 5 bases and J dropped 5; count of bases not matched to a gene: 8. Per germline, CDR1 SQVTM and CDR2 ANQGSEA. The CDR3 is made up of 14 amino acids. The CDR3 coding sequence is TGCAGCGTTAGGGGACAGGTGGGTTATCAGCCCCAGCATTTT. Protein product: CSVRGQVGYQPQHF.

This clone occurred once. V usage is TRBV11-3 and J usage is TRBJ2-3; 7 nucleotides match TRBD2. The CDR3 extends over 18 amino acids. The V segment lost 5 bases and the J segment 3 bases; nucleotides outside the gene matches: 17. Germline assignment: CDR1 SGHNT and CDR2 YENEEA. CDR3 amino acids: CASSRTFSMAGETDTQYF. CDR3 nucleotides: TGTGCCAGCAGCCGGACCTTCTCTATGGCGGGGGAGACAGATACGCAGTATTTT.

This chain joins TRBV2 and TRBJ2-3; 9 bases are shared with TRBD2. The germline V gene encodes CDR1 SNHLY and CDR2 FYNNEI. The junction had 0 bases not matched to a gene; V was cut back by 8 bases and J by 0 bases. This CDR3 has 13 residues. CDR3 in DNA: TGTGCCAGCCTAGCGGGGAGCACAGATACGCAGTATTTT. Protein sequence: CASLAGSTDTQYF. The full variable domain, in which reference TRBV2 and TRBJ2-3 provide the parts outside the CDR3, is EPEVTQTPSHQVTQMGQEVILRCVPISNHLYFYWYRQILGQKVEFLVSFYNNEISEKSEIFDDQFSVERPDGSNFTLKIRSTKLEDSAMYFCASLAGSTDTQYFGPGTRLTVL.

The chain recombines TRBV18 with TRBJ1-5, with TRBD1 matching 7 bases. Unmatched junction bases numbered 5, after V lost 2 bases and J lost 4 bases. The CDR3 has 15 amino acids. Germline V gene sequence: CDR1 KGHSH, CDR2 LQKENI. Here the CDR3 DNA reads TGTGCCAGCTCACCAGAGACAGGGTATAATCAGCCCCAGCATTTT. This sequence encodes CASSPETGYNQPQHF.